This is a list of T cell receptor beta chains from one sample in a study of T cell responses to AZD1222 COVID-19 vaccine. Assay used: immunoSEQ multiplex PCR; TCRdb lists only in-frame clones, some missing. Among 40,000 to 60,000 clones listed, roughly 84% were seen once. This specimen was peripheral blood, taken on day 0 of MenACWY control vaccination. These receptors were taken from an adult in good health. The CDR3 runs from the conserved cysteine through the conserved F or W.

>14|TRBJ1-2|TRBV6-6
CASSPLDRVGGYTF
>15|TRBJ1-6|TRBV6-1
CASSDMSSYNSPLHF
>15|TRBJ1-1|TRBV30
CAWSRRDSNEGEAFF
>17|TRBJ1-1|TRBV10-3
CAISESAGYTLNTEAFF
>12|TRBJ2-1|TRBV19
CASSLPLGQQFF
>12|TRBJ1-1|TRBV7-9
CASRPDGTEAFF
>12|TRBJ1-1|TRBV30
CAWNTRGGEAFF
>15|TRBJ2-3|TRBV19
CASSIVLGWEDTQYF
>12|TRBJ1-1|TRBV18
CASSPGTGSAFF
>17|TRBJ1-1|TRBV4-2
CASSQTATGVGNTEAFF
>15|TRBJ1-5|TRBV6-5
CASRMTGLGNQPQHF
>16|TRBJ1-3|TRBV30
CAWSLQGVSSGNTIYF
>16|TRBJ2-2|TRBV18
CASSPQLAGGSGELFF
>15|TRBJ2-2|TRBV11-3
CASSLGQGNTGELFF
>13|TRBJ2-2|TRBV30
CAWTWGGTGELFF
>15|TRBJ2-1|TRBV7-8
CASSLGGQERNEQFF
>16|TRBJ2-2|TRBV6-6
CASSYSRRTNTGELFF
>14|TRBJ1-5|TRBV6-5
CASSYGGDSQPQHF
>16|TRBJ2-2|TRBV6-5
CASSYRRRLTTGELFF
>12|TRBJ2-2|TRBV24-1
CATSLRVGELFF
>16|TRBJ1-5|TRBV10-1
CASTKTESRGNQPQHF
>14|TRBJ1-3|TRBV10-3
CAIRGTVSGNTIYF
>13|TRBJ1-1|TRBV2
CAYLSLILSEAFF
>23|TRBJ2-6|TRBV21-1
CASSNAWERPTSGVISGANVLTF
>14|TRBJ1-3|TRBV10-2
CASSEVDTGNTIYF
>13|TRBJ2-7|TRBV11-1
CASSLGDRYEQYF
>11|TRBJ2-2|TRBV29-1
CSLDRDGELFF
>17|TRBJ1-3|TRBV7-3
CASSLKADRASGNTIYF
>17|TRBJ1-2|TRBV28
CASSLRTKGAGAYGYTF
>13|TRBJ1-1|TRBV19
CASNMGGLTEAFF
>15|TRBJ1-5|TRBV4-2
CASSQDSARDQPQHF
>15|TRBJ2-1|TRBV11-3
CASSFQVAQYGEQFF
>16|TRBJ1-4|TRBV6-1
CASSDSGRKTNEKLFF
>15|TRBJ2-1|TRBV5-8
CASSLGQKSDNEQFF
>16|TRBJ1-6|TRBV7-8
CASRKQGANYNSPLHF
>14|TRBJ1-2|TRBV4-1
CASSPTDGRYGYTF
>15|TRBJ1-2|TRBV3-1/TRBV3-2
CASSQEPGQGALYTF
>15|TRBJ1-2|TRBV27
CASSQSTGYAYGYTF
>14|TRBJ1-6|TRBV27
CASSLQQINSPLHF
>15|TRBJ1-2|TRBV15
CATSTGASLRRGYTF
>12|TRBJ2-5|TRBV12-3/TRBV12-4
CASSLSKETQYF
>14|TRBJ2-2|TRBV6-5
CASTYQGATGELFF
>15|TRBJ1-2|TRBV6-5
CASSYTGTARYGYTF
>14|TRBJ1-5|TRBV30
CAWSVGWDNQPQHF
>13|TRBJ1-1|TRBV19
CASSIVKKTEAFF
>13|TRBJ1-3|TRBV27
CASWTGNGNTIYF
>15|TRBJ2-7|TRBV19
CASSSPGTASYEQYF
>13|TRBJ1-2|TRBV6-5
CASSKQGLYGYTF
>15|TRBJ2-2|TRBV28
CASSLPPSGTGELFF
>14|TRBJ1-5|TRBV11-2
CASSIGTGNQPQHF